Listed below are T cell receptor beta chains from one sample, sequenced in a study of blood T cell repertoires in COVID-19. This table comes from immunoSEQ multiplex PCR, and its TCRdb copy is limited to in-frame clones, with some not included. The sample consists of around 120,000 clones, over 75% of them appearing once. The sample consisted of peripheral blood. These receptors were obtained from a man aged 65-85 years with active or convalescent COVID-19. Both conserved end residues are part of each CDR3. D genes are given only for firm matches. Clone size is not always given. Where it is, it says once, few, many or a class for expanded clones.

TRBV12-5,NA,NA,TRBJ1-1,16,CASSLEFGQTLPEAFF,TGTGCTAGTTCCCTCGAATTCGGACAGACACTACCTGAAGCTTTCTTT
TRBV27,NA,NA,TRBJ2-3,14,CASSYGRAADTQYF,TGTGCCAGCAGTTATGGCAGGGCGGCAGATACGCAGTATTTT
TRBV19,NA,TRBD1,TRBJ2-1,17,CASSGIFGQGVYNEQFF,TGTGCCAGTAGTGGGATTTTTGGACAGGGGGTTTACAATGAGCAGTTCTTC
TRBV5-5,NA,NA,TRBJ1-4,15,CASSLGTPQREKLFF,TGTGCCAGCAGCTTGGGGACACCCCAAAGGGAAAAACTGTTTTTT
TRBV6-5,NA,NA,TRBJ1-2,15,CASHPAGITSYGYTF,TGTGCCAGCCATCCGGCAGGTATTACTTCATATGGCTACACCTTC
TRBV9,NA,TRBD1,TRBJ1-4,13,CASSATSGTGVLF,TGTGCCAGCAGCGCAACCTCCGGGACAGGGGTCCTTTTT
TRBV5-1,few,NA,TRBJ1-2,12,CASSSYRDGYTF,TGCGCCAGCAGCTCGTACAGGGATGGCTACACCTTC
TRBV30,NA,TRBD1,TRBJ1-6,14,CAWSSWTGSSPLHF,TGTGCCTGGAGTTCCTGGACAGGGAGTTCACCCCTCCACTTT
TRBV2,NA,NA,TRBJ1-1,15,CASSEWGGGNTEAFF,TGTGCCAGCAGTGAATGGGGGGGAGGGAACACTGAAGCTTTCTTT
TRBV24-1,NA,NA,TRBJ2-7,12,CATSDLLGEQYF,TGTGCCACCAGTGATTTGCTAGGCGAGCAGTACTTC
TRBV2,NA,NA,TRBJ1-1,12,CASSLQGFEAFF,TGTGCCAGCAGCCTCCAGGGGTTTGAAGCTTTCTTT
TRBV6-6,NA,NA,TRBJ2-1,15,CASMGVYGSADEQFF,TGTGCCAGCATGGGGGTATACGGGAGCGCGGATGAGCAGTTCTTC
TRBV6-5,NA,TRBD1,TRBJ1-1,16,CASSYGQGVANTEAFF,TGTGCCAGCAGTTACGGGCAGGGGGTCGCTAACACTGAAGCTTTCTTT
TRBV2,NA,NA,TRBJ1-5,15,CASSRQGPSNQPQHF,TGTGCCAGCAGCCGTCAGGGGCCTAGCAATCAGCCCCAGCATTTT
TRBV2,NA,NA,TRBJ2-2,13,CASMALAAGELFF,TGTGCCAGCATGGCCTTGGCGGCCGGGGAGCTGTTTTTT
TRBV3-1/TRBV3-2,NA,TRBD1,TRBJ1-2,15,CASSQGQGSTYGYTF,TGTGCCAGCAGCCAAGGACAGGGGTCCACCTATGGCTACACCTTC
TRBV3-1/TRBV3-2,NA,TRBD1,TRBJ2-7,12,CASSDRVYEQYF,TGTGCCAGCAGCGACAGGGTTTACGAGCAGTACTTC
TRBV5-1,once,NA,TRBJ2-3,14,CASSLTRVADTQYF,TGCGCCAGCAGCTTGACTAGAGTGGCAGATACGCAGTATTTT
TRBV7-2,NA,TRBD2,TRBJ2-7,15,CASSLESTSGYEQYF,TGTGCCAGCAGCTTAGAGTCCACTAGCGGCTACGAGCAGTACTTC
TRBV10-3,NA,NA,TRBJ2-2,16,CAISNGQPRGTGELFF,TGTGCCATCAGCAATGGACAGCCGCGAGGCACCGGGGAGCTGTTTTTT
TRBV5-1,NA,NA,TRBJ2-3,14,CASSLEGAADTQYF,TGCGCCAGCAGCTTAGAGGGAGCAGCAGATACGCAGTATTTT
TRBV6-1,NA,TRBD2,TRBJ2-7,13,CASSDGGGYEQYF,TGTGCCAGCAGTGACGGGGGGGGCTACGAGCAGTACTTC